The clone carrying this TCR beta chain came up once. The antigen remains undetermined. These data come from a study of cytomegalovirus exposure and HLA in healthy donors. Study-level information: The early release's HLA-typed donors yielded 70 million to 85 million unique TCRs. Study-wide points: Previous analysis showed most TCR beta V segments were productive about 87% or about 30% of the time. Sequencing likely produced, as an artifact, a cluster of highly shared sequence variants.

V was shortened by 1 base and J by 3 bases, with 12 bases between the two germline ends. This CDR3 comprises 15 residues. Germline CDR1 reads KGHSH; CDR2 reads LQKENI. PCR involved 60 Vbeta and 13 Jbeta primers. The data were produced by immunoSEQ multiplex PCR, yet TCRdb's version contains in-frame clones alone and is incomplete. The sample lists roughly 100,000 clones; about four fifths were seen once. This chain uses TRBV18 with TRBJ1-2; TRBD1 is a possible D gene (5 bases). The source is a human donor in good health. Sequenced: PBMCs. CDR3 in DNA: TGTGCCAGCTCACCACGTGTAAGGGGTGACTATGGCTACACCTTC. Protein sequence: CASSPRVRGDYGYTF.